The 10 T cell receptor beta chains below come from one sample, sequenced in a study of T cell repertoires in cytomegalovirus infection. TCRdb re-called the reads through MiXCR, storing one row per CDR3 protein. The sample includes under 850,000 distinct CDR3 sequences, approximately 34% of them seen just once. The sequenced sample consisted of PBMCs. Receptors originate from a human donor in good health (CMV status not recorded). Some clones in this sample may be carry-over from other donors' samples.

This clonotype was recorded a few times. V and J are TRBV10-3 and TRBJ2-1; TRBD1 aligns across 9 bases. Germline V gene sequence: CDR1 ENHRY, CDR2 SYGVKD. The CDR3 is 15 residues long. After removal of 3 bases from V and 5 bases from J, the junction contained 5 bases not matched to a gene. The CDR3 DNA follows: TGTGCCATCAGTGAATTCACAGGGGGCAACAATGAGCAGTTCTTC. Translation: CAISEFTGGNNEQFF.

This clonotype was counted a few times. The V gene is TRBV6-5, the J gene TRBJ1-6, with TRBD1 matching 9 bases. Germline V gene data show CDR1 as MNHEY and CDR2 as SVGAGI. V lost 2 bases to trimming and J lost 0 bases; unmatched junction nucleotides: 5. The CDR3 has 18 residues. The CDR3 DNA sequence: TGTGCCAGCAGTTACAGGGGACAGGGAAGCTCCTATAATTCACCCCTCCACTTT. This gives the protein CASSYRGQGSSYNSPLHF.

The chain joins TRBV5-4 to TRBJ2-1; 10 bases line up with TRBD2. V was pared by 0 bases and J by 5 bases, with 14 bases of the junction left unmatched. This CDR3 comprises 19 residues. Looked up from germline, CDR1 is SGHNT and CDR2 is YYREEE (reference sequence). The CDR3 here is CASSLGAASGRPFDNEQFF. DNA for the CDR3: TGTGCCAGCAGCTTGGGTGCGGCTAGCGGGAGACCCTTTGACAATGAGCAGTTCTTC.

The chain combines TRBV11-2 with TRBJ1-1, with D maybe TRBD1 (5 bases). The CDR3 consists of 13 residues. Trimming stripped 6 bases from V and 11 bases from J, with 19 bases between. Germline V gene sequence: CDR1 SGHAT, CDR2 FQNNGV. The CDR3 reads CASRFGTEYGAFF. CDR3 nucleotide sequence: TGTGCCAGCAGGTTCGGGACGGAATATGGGGCTTTCTTT. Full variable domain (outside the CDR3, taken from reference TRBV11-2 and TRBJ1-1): EAGVAQSPRYKIIEKRQSVAFWCNPISGHATLYWYQQILGQGPKLLIQFQNNGVVDDSQLPKDRFSAERLKGVDSTLKIQPAKLEDSAVYLCASRFGTEYGAFFGQGTRLTVV.

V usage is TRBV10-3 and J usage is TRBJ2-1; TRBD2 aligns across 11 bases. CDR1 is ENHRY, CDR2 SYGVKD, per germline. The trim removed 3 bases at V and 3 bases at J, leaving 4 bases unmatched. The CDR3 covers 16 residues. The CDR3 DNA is TGTGCCATCAGTGAACGACTAGCGGGGATCTACAATGAGCAGTTCTTC. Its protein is CAISERLAGIYNEQFF.

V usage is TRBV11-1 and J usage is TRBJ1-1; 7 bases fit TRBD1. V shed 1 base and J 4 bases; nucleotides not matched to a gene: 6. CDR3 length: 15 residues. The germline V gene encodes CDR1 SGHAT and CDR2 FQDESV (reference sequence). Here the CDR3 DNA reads TGTGCCAGCAGCTTAGAGGCAGGGGGTGGCACTGAAGCTTTCTTT. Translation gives CASSLEAGGGTEAFF.

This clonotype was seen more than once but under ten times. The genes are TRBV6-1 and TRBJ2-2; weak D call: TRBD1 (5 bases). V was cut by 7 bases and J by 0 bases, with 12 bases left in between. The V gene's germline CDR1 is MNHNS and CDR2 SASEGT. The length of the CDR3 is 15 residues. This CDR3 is CASNRQLPNTGELFF. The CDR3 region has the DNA TGTGCCAGCAATAGACAGTTACCGAACACCGGGGAGCTGTTTTTT.

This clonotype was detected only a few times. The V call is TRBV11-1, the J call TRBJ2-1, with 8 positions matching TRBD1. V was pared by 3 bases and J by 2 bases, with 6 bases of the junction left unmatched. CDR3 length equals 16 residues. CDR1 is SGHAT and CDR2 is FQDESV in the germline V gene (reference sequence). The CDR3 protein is CASSFGRDRTYNEQFF. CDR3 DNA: TGTGCCAGCAGCTTTGGTCGGGACAGGACCTACAATGAGCAGTTCTTC.

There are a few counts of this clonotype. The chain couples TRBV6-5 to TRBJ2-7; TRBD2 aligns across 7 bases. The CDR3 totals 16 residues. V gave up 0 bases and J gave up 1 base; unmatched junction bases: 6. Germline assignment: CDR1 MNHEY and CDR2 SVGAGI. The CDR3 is CASSYSGGVPSYEQYF. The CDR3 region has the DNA TGTGCCAGCAGTTACTCGGGGGGGGTGCCGTCCTACGAGCAGTACTTC.

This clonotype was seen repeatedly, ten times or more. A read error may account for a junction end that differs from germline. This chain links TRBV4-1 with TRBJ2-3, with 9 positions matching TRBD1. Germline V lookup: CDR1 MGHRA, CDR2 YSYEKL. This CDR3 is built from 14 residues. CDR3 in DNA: TGTGCCAGCAGCCAAGACAGGGGGACAGATACGCAGTATTTT. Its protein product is CASSQDRGTDTQYF.